These 14 T cell receptor beta chains were sequenced from one sample in a study of T cell repertoires in cytomegalovirus infection. TCRdb re-called the reads through MiXCR, storing one row per CDR3 protein. The sample consists of fewer than 350,000 distinct CDR3 sequences, roughly 16% of them appearing once. Material: PBMCs. The receptors stem from a human donor in good health (CMV status not recorded). Some clones in this sample may be carry-over from other donors' samples.

This clonotype has ten or more counts. The rearrangement uses TRBV28 and TRBJ1-2, with a possible D match to TRBD1 (5 bases). The CDR3 sequence is 13 residues long. Looked up from germline, CDR1 is MDHEN and CDR2 is SYDVKM. V was shortened by 11 bases and J by 2 bases, with 15 bases between the two germline ends. The CDR3: CACRPQGNYGYTF. In DNA form, the CDR3 reads TGTGCCTGCCGACCTCAGGGCAACTATGGCTACACCTTC.

This clonotype was seen ten or more times. V gene TRBV20-1 combines with J gene TRBJ1-5, with 8 nucleotides matching TRBD1. The CDR3 length is 15 residues. The ends lost 5 bases at V and 3 bases at J; junction bases unmatched: 9. CDR1 DFQATT and CDR2 SNEGSKA come from the germline V gene (reference sequence). DNA for the CDR3: TGCAGTGCTGGCCTTCCGGGACAGGTCAATCAGCCCCAGCATTTT. It translates to CSAGLPGQVNQPQHF.

This chain uses TRBV7-9 with TRBJ1-2; D is uncertain. The V end was cut by 8 bases, the J end by 8 bases, with 15 bases between. CDR1 and CDR2 from the germline V gene are SEHNR and FQNEAQ (reference sequence). The length of the CDR3 is 12 residues. The CDR3 DNA reads as TGTGCCAGCGAACGTATCGGGCTGGGCTACACCTTC. It codes for CASERIGLGYTF.

This clonotype occurred many times. The chain links TRBV4-1 to TRBJ1-1; TRBD1 matches 10 bases. Germline trimming cut 0 bases from V and 0 bases from J; bases unmatched to any gene: 10. Germline CDR1 reads MGHRA; CDR2 reads YSYEKL. The length of the CDR3 is 19 residues. The CDR3 region is CASSQERSGQGMLNTEAFF. The CDR3 DNA reads as TGCGCCAGCAGCCAAGAGAGGTCGGGACAGGGGATGTTGAACACTGAAGCTTTCTTT.

The rearrangement uses TRBV11-1 and TRBJ2-7; possibly TRBD2 for D (5 bases). Trimming removed 5 bases at V and 5 bases at J, with 25 bases between. Germline CDR1 and CDR2: SGHAT and FQDESV (reference sequence). This CDR3 is 17 amino acids long. The CDR3 here is CASSPGIRVTAQNEQYF. For the CDR3, the DNA is TGTGCCAGCAGCCCCGGGATTCGGGTTACCGCCCAAAACGAGCAGTACTTC.

In nucleotides, the CDR3 is TGTGCCAGCAGCGGACTAGCTTATGAAGATACGCAGTATTTT. Translating gives CASSGLAYEDTQYF. This chain connects TRBV6-2 or TRBV6-3 to TRBJ2-3; 8 bases line up with TRBD2. Germline CDR1 MNHEY, CDR2 SVGEGT. The ends lost 6 bases at V and 5 bases at J; junction bases unmatched: 7. The CDR3 contains 14 residues.

This clonotype appeared many times. The chain combines TRBV9 with TRBJ2-1; weak D call: TRBD1 (6 bases). The CDR3 consists of 16 residues. The V gene's germline CDR1 is SGDLS and CDR2 YYNGEE. V was pared by 0 bases and J by 0 bases, with 10 bases between. The CDR3 DNA reads as TGTGCCAGCAGCGTAGCAGGGGCGTTCTCCTACAATGAGCAGTTCTTC. As protein: CASSVAGAFSYNEQFF. The complete variable domain, with remaining parts taken from reference TRBV9 and TRBJ2-1, reads DSGVTQTPKHLITATGQRVTLRCSPRSGDLSVYWYQQSLDQGLQFLIQYYNGEERAKGNILERFSAQQFPDLHSELNLSSLELGDSALYFCASSVAGAFSYNEQFFGPGTRLTVL.

This clonotype occurred a few times. The rearrangement links TRBV19 to TRBJ1-2; a possible D gene is TRBD1 (6 bases). Germline V gene lookup returns CDR1 LNHDA and CDR2 SQIVND (reference sequence). The V end lost 7 bases, the J end lost 8 bases, and 14 bases lay between the germline ends. The CDR3 contains 12 residues. DNA of the CDR3: TGTGCCAGTACCCGGAGGGGGGACGGCTACACCTTC. This codes for CASTRRGDGYTF.

In its sample, this clonotype was seen many times. This chain uses TRBV11-1 with TRBJ2-5, with TRBD1 matching over 9 bases. The CDR3 is 15 residues long. Trimming at V came to 6 bases and at J to 5 bases, leaving 10 bases not matched to a gene. The germline V gene has CDR1 SGHAT and CDR2 FQDESV (reference sequence). CDR3 protein: CASRPGQGRWETQYF. The CDR3 DNA reads TGTGCCAGCAGGCCCGGACAGGGGCGTTGGGAGACCCAGTACTTC.

The rearrangement links TRBV7-9 to TRBJ1-1; D uncertain. CDR3 length equals 13 residues. Trimming removed 1 base from V and 4 bases from J, with 7 bases in between. Germline lookup yields CDR1 SEHNR and CDR2 FQNEAQ (reference sequence). CDR3 DNA: TGTGCCAGCAGCTTAGTACAGAGCACTGAAGCTTTCTTT. This encodes CASSLVQSTEAFF.

This clonotype has only a few counts. The V and J genes are TRBV28 and TRBJ1-5; D ambiguous. The V end was cut by 5 bases, the J end by 5 bases, with 7 bases between. CDR1 and CDR2 from the germline V gene are MDHEN and SYDVKM. This CDR3 has 12 amino acids. The CDR3: CASSAVYQPQHF. The CDR3, as DNA: TGTGCCAGCAGTGCAGTTTATCAGCCCCAGCATTTT.

Many counts were recorded for this clonotype. This chain uses TRBV12-3 or TRBV12-4 with TRBJ1-5, with 9 nucleotides matching TRBD1. The CDR3 is 15 amino acids. With 5 bases clipped from V and 0 bases from J, the junction kept 2 bases outside the gene matches. The CDR3 nucleotides read TGTGCCAGCAGTACAGGGGGCTTTAGCAATCAGCCCCAGCATTTT. Amino acid sequence: CASSTGGFSNQPQHF.

A few counts support this clonotype. The chain joins TRBV4-1 to TRBJ2-7; tentatively, D is TRBD1 (6 bases). The V and J ends lost 1 base and 4 bases respectively, with 26 bases between them. Germline CDR1 reads MGHRA; CDR2 reads YSYEKL. This CDR3 is built from 19 residues. DNA for the CDR3: TGCGCCAGCAGCCAAGCGGTAGTTCGTCAGGGGCGGAAGAGATACGAGCAGTACTTC. It specifies CASSQAVVRQGRKRYEQYF.

This clonotype was found a few times. The chain employs TRBV5-5 and TRBJ2-1, with 8 nucleotides matching TRBD1. The CDR3 has 17 residues. Germline CDR1 and CDR2: SGHKS and YYEKEE (reference sequence). The ends lost 4 bases at V and 9 bases at J; junction bases unmatched: 18. The CDR3 is CASSLGQGNYKDGEQFF. Written as DNA, the CDR3 is TGTGCCAGCAGCCTAGGACAGGGTAATTACAAAGACGGTGAGCAGTTCTTC.